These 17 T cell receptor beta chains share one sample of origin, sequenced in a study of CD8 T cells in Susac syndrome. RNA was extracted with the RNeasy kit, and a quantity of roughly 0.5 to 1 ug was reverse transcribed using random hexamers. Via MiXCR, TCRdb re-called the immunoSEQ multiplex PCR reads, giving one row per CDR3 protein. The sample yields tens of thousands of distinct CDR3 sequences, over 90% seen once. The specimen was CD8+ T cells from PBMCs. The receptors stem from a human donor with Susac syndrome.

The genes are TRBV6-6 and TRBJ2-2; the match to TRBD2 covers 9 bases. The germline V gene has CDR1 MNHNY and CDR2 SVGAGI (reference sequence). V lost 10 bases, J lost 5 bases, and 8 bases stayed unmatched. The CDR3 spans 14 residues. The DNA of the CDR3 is TGTGCCACCGCGGGAGGGCCTAATACCGGGGAGCTGTTTTTT. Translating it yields CATAGGPNTGELFF.

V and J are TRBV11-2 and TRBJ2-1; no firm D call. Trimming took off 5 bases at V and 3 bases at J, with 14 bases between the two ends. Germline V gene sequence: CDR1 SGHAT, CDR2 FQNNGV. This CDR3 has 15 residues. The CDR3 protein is CASSQPPGVYNEQFF. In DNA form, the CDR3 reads TGTGCCAGCAGCCAACCGCCAGGAGTCTACAATGAGCAGTTCTTC.

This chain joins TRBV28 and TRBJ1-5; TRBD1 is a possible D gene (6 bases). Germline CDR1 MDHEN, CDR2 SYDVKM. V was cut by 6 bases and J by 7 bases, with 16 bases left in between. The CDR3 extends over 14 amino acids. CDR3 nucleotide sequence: TGTGCCAGCAGGGTTTTTCAGGGGCCACAGCCCCAGCATTTT. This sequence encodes CASRVFQGPQPQHF.

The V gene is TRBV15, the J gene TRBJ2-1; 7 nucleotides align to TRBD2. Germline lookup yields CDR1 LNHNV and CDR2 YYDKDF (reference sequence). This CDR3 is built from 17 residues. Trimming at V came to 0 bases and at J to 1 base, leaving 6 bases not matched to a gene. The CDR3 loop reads CATSRDPLAESYNEQFF. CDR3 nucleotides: TGTGCCACCAGCAGAGATCCCCTAGCGGAGTCCTACAATGAGCAGTTCTTC.

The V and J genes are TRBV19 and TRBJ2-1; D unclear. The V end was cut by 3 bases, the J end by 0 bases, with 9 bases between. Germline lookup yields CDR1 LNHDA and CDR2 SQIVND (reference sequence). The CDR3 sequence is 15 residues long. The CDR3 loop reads CASSIGRSSYNEQFF. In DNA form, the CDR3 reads TGTGCCAGTAGTATCGGCAGGAGCTCCTACAATGAGCAGTTCTTC.

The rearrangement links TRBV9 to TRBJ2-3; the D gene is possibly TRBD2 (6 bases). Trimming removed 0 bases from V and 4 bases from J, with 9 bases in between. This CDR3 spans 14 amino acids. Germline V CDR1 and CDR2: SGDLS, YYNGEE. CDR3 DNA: TGTGCCAGCAGCGTAGCGGGAGACCCAGATACGCAGTATTTT. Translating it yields CASSVAGDPDTQYF.

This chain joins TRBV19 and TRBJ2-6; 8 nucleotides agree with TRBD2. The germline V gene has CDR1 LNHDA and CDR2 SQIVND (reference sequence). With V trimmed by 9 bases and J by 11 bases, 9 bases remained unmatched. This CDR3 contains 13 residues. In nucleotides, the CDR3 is TGTGCCAGCAGCGGGAGAACTGCCCACGTCCTGACTTTC. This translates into CASSGRTAHVLTF.

The CDR3 protein is CASNTPGTRNNEQFF. The CDR3 bases are TGTGCCAGCAATACTCCCGGGACTAGGAACAATGAGCAGTTCTTC. J is TRBJ2-1 and V is TRBV12-3 or TRBV12-4; 8 bases fit TRBD2. V shed 7 bases and J 5 bases; nucleotides not matched to a gene: 10. The CDR3 consists of 15 residues.

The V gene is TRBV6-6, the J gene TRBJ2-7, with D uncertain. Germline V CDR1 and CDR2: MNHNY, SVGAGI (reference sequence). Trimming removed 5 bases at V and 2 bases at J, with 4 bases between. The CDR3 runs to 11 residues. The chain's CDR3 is CASSTTYEQYF. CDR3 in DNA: TGTGCCAGCAGTACAACCTACGAGCAGTACTTC.

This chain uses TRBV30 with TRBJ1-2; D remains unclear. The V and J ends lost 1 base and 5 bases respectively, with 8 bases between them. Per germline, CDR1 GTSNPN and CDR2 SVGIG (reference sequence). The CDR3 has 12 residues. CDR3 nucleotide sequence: TGTGCCTGGAGTGCGCCGCCTTATGGCTACACCTTC. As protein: CAWSAPPYGYTF.

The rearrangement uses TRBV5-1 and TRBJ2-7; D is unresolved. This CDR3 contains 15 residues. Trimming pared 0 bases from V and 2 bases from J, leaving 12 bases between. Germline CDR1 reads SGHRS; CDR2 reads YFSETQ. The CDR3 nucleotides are TGCGCCAGCAGCTTGGCCTCCGACGTTACCTACGAGCAGTACTTC. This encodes CASSLASDVTYEQYF.

The DNA for the CDR3 is TGTGCCAGCAGCTTAGCCGACAGTGGAAACACCATATATTTT. Its translation: CASSLADSGNTIYF. The chain carries TRBV7-6 and TRBJ1-3; D may be TRBD1 (5 bases). Germline V gene data show CDR1 as SGHVS and CDR2 as FNYEAQ. The CDR3 runs 14 residues. V gave up 0 bases and J gave up 3 bases, with 6 bases separating them.

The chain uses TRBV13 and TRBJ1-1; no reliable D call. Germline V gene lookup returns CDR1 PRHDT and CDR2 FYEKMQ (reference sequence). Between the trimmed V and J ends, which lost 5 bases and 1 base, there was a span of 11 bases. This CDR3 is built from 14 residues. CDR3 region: CASSPLTANTEAFF. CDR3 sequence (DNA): TGTGCCAGCAGCCCTCTTACCGCGAACACTGAAGCTTTCTTT.

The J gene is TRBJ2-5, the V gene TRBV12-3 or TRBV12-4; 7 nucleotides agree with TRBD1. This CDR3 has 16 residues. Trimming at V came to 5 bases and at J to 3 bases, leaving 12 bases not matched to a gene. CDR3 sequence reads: CASSPPPGQGEETQYF. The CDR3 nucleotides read TGTGCCAGCAGTCCTCCTCCGGGCCAGGGGGAAGAGACCCAGTACTTC.

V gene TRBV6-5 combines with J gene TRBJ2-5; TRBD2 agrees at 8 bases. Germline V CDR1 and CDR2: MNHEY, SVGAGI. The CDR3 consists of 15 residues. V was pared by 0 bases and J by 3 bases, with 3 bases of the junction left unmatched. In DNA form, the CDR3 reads TGTGCCAGCAGTTACTCTGGGACTAGAGAAGAGACCCAGTACTTC. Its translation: CASSYSGTREETQYF.

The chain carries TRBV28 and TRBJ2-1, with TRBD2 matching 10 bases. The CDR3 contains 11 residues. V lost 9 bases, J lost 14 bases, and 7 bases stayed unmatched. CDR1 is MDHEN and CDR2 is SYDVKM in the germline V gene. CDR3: CASSLAGVKFF. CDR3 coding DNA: TGTGCCAGTTCCCTAGCGGGAGTGAAGTTCTTC.

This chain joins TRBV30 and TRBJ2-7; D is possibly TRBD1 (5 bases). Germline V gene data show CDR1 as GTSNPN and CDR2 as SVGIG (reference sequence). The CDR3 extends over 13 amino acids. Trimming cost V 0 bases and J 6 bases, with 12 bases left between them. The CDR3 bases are TGTGCCTGGAGTGTAGTCATGGGGCGCGAGCAGTACTTC. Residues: CAWSVVMGREQYF.